Below are 19 T cell receptor beta chains sequenced from a single sample in a study of T-cell reconstitution after alpha-beta-depleted transplantation in children. Unique molecular identifiers featured in how the TCRbeta library was prepared. One entry per CDR3 protein results from TCRdb running MiXCR on the PCR reads. This table holds roughly 280,000 distinct CDR3 sequences, around a tenth found once. Material: peripheral blood, obtained 180 days after TCRalphabeta/CD19-depleted stem cell transplant. Receptor source: a male patient aged 2 to 10 who had a stem cell transplant for chronic granulomatous disease, so the T cells may come from the graft donor.

This clonotype was picked up many times. At one end the junction does not follow the germline gene, possibly because of a read error. Here the CDR3 reads CASSPGLTEELFF. CDR3 in DNA: TGTGCCAGCAGCCCCGGACTCACCGAGGAGCTGTTTTTT. This chain links TRBV7-3 with TRBJ2-2; D perhaps matches TRBD2 (5 bases). The CDR3 extends over 13 amino acids. CDR1 is SGHTA and CDR2 is FQGTGA in the germline V gene.

This clonotype was seen many times. The chain is built from TRBV27 and TRBJ2-1, with D perhaps assigned TRBD1 or TRBD2 (6 bases each). The CDR3 is made up of 12 amino acids. Germline V gives CDR1 MNHEY, CDR2 SMNVEV (reference sequence). The CDR3 DNA sequence: TGTGCAGTGAGAGGGGGGATATATGAGCAGTTCTTC. It yields the protein CAVRGGIYEQFF.

On this clonotype itself: This may stem from a read error, because a much larger clone lies one nucleotide away. V is TRBV9 and J is TRBJ2-7, with a tentative D call TRBD2 (5 bases). Per germline, CDR1 SGDLS and CDR2 YYNGEE. This CDR3 region has 14 residues. The CDR3: CASSIRTDSYEPYF. The CDR3 bases are TGTGCCAGCAGCATCAGGACTGACTCCTACGAGCCGTACTTC. Filled out from reference TRBV9 and TRBJ2-7, the complete variable domain reads DSGVTQTPKHLITATGQRVTLRCSPRSGDLSVYWYQQSLDQGLQFLIQYYNGEERAKGNILERFSAQQFPDLHSELNLSSLELGDSALYFCASSIRTDSYEPYFGPGTRLTVT.

This clonotype was seen at least ten times. The chain is built from TRBV20-1 and TRBJ1-6; D not resolved. CDR1 is DFQATT and CDR2 is SNEGSKA in the germline V gene (reference sequence). V lost 0 bases and J 9 bases, leaving 12 bases between the germline ends. The CDR3 extends over 14 amino acids. CDR3 DNA: TGCAGTGCTAGAGATTGGGCTATGGGTTCACCCCTCCACTTT. It encodes CSARDWAMGSPLHF.

The sample holds many counts of this clonotype. The chain employs TRBV7-9 and TRBJ2-1; D unresolved. Trimming left V 7 bases short and J 0 bases short, with 10 bases between. The CDR3 is made up of 14 amino acids. Germline lookup yields CDR1 SEHNR and CDR2 FQNEAQ (reference sequence). Here the CDR3 reads CASISQASYNEQFF. CDR3 in DNA: TGTGCCAGCATAAGTCAGGCCTCCTACAATGAGCAGTTCTTC.

This clonotype was seen at least ten times. The rearrangement links TRBV20-1 to TRBJ1-2; tentative D call: TRBD1 (5 bases). This CDR3 has 14 amino acids. In germline, CDR1 is DFQATT, CDR2 SNEGSKA (reference sequence). V was pared by 6 bases and J by 0 bases, with 14 bases between. In DNA, the CDR3 is TGCAGTGCCTTCGGGACGGGAACTAACTATGGCTACACCTTC. Encoded protein: CSAFGTGTNYGYTF.

This clonotype was counted many times. One end of the junction does not line up with germline, which may come from a read error. In nucleotides, the CDR3 is TGCAGTGGGCGAGGGGACTCTACAGCGCATTTT. Translated, it gives CSGRGDSTAHF. The chain employs TRBV20-1 and TRBJ2-3; D is possibly TRBD2 (6 bases). Germline V lookup: CDR1 DFQATT, CDR2 SNEGSKA (reference sequence). This CDR3 comprises 11 residues.

This clonotype was picked up many times. This rearrangement joins TRBV12-3 or TRBV12-4 to TRBJ1-6, with TRBD1 matching 10 bases. Germline trimming cut 5 bases from V and 10 bases from J; bases unmatched to any gene: 8. The CDR3 contains 15 residues. CDR3 in DNA: TGTGCCAGCAGTGTCCCCGGGACAGGGGTGTCACCCCTCCACTTT. Protein product: CASSVPGTGVSPLHF.

This clonotype showed up just a few times. The rearrangement uses TRBV19 and TRBJ2-1; 11 positions match TRBD2. V was clipped by 3 bases and J by 3 bases; unmatched bases: 4. Germline loops: CDR1 LNHDA, CDR2 SQIVND (reference sequence). The CDR3 is made up of 16 amino acids. CDR3 amino acids: CASSIHTSGSYNEQFF. In nucleotides, the CDR3 is TGTGCCAGTAGTATCCATACTAGCGGGAGCTACAATGAGCAGTTCTTC. Filled out from reference TRBV19 and TRBJ2-1, the complete variable domain reads DGGITQSPKYLFRKEGQNVTLSCEQNLNHDAMYWYRQDPGQGLRLIYYSQIVNDFQKGDIAEGYSVSREKKESFPLTVTSAQKNPTAFYLCASSIHTSGSYNEQFFGPGTRLTVL.

This clonotype was picked up many times. The V gene is TRBV7-3, the J gene TRBJ2-2; 12 bases are a match to TRBD2. The CDR3 has 17 amino acids. Germline CDR1 reads SGHTA; CDR2 reads FQGTGA. After removal of 5 bases from V and 4 bases from J, the junction contained 8 bases not matched to a gene. CDR3 sequence: CASSAAPGLAGTGELFF. CDR3 sequence (DNA): TGTGCCAGCAGCGCTGCACCGGGACTAGCGGGCACCGGGGAGCTGTTTTTT.

This clonotype has a count of ten or more. V gene TRBV29-1 combines with J gene TRBJ2-1; 10 bases align to TRBD2. Germline V gene lookup returns CDR1 SQVTM and CDR2 ANQGSEA. V shed 5 bases and J 0 bases; nucleotides not matched to a gene: 10. The length of the CDR3 is 17 residues. The CDR3 loop reads CSVRGLATSSSYNEQFF. The CDR3 nucleotides read TGCAGCGTTCGGGGACTAGCGACATCGAGCTCCTACAATGAGCAGTTCTTC.

This clonotype has at least ten counts. The chain carries TRBV15 and TRBJ2-5; perhaps TRBD1 as D (6 bases). The CDR3 has 15 residues. Germline CDR1 LNHNV, CDR2 YYDKDF (reference sequence). V lost 7 bases and J 2 bases, leaving 17 bases between the germline ends. The CDR3 here is CATISWGRSQETQYF. CDR3 DNA: TGTGCCACCATCTCCTGGGGGCGTTCACAAGAGACCCAGTACTTC.

This clonotype was observed many times. This chain connects TRBV7-2 to TRBJ2-5, with D unresolved. CDR1 and CDR2 from the germline V gene are SGHTA and FQGNSA. The CDR3 is 15 amino acids. Trimming left V 5 bases short and J 4 bases short, with 17 bases between. The CDR3 DNA follows: TGTGCCAGCAGCCCAACCTCCGGCGCCGTAGAGACCCAGTACTTC. As protein: CASSPTSGAVETQYF. The entire variable domain, with the rest obtained from reference TRBV7-2 and TRBJ2-5, is as follows: GAGVSQSPSNKVTEKGKDVELRCDPISGHTALYWYRQSLGQGLEFLIYFQGNSAPDKSGLPSDRFSAERTGGSVSTLTIQRTQQEDSAVYLCASSPTSGAVETQYFGPGTRLLVL.

This clonotype was counted at least ten times. The chain carries TRBV20-1 and TRBJ2-5; D gene ambiguous. The length of the CDR3 is 10 residues. V was trimmed by 6 bases and J by 0 bases, leaving 2 bases between them. CDR1 is DFQATT and CDR2 is SNEGSKA in the germline V gene (reference sequence). CDR3 region: CSADQETQYF. As DNA, the CDR3 is TGCAGTGCCGACCAAGAGACCCAGTACTTC.

In this sample, this clonotype turned up many times. The V call is TRBV10-3, the J call TRBJ2-3, with a weak D call TRBD2 (6 bases). This CDR3 comprises 13 residues. Per the germline V gene, CDR1 is ENHRY and CDR2 is SYGVKD. Trimming pared 9 bases from V and 2 bases from J, leaving 12 bases between. CDR3 in amino acids: CAMKGRTTDTQYF. The CDR3 nucleotides read TGTGCCATGAAGGGGAGGACCACAGATACGCAGTATTTT.

This rearrangement joins TRBV7-9 to TRBJ2-7; 11 bases line up with TRBD1. The germline V gene encodes CDR1 SEHNR and CDR2 FQNEAQ (reference sequence). Trimming at V came to 7 bases and at J to 4 bases, leaving 6 bases not matched to a gene. The CDR3 spans 14 residues. CDR3 loop: CASNLGQGAYEQYF. CDR3 DNA sequence: TGTGCCAGCAACCTCGGACAGGGGGCGTACGAGCAGTACTTC.

The CDR3 region is CASRESLEQFF. CDR3 DNA sequence: TGTGCCAGCAGGGAGTCGTTAGAGCAGTTCTTC. The chain couples TRBV2 to TRBJ2-1, with D hard to call. Trimming stripped 6 bases from V and 10 bases from J, with 10 bases between. The CDR3 totals 11 residues. The germline V gene has CDR1 SNHLY and CDR2 FYNNEI.

This clonotype was picked up many times. V usage is TRBV25-1 and J usage is TRBJ2-7, with 11 bases that match TRBD2. Germline loops: CDR1 MGHDK, CDR2 SYGVNS. The CDR3 loop spans 14 amino acids. The V segment lost 5 bases and the J segment 0 bases; nucleotides outside the gene matches: 0. CDR3 coding DNA: TGTGCCAGCAGTACTAGCGGGAGCTCCTACGAGCAGTACTTC. Amino acids: CASSTSGSSYEQYF.

The chain recombines TRBV11-2 with TRBJ1-6, with D possibly matching TRBD1 (5 bases). Deletions cut 0 bases from V and 6 bases from J, with 9 bases between. The germline V gene has CDR1 SGHAT and CDR2 FQNNGV. This CDR3 comprises 15 residues. The CDR3 DNA reads TGTGCCAGCAGCTTAGAAGGGACGGCTAATTCACCCCTCCACTTT. This sequence encodes CASSLEGTANSPLHF.